The clone carrying this TCR beta chain showed up just a few times. The data are from a study of cytomegalovirus exposure and HLA in healthy donors. The PCR used 60 Vbeta and 13 Jbeta primers. Using immunoSEQ multiplex PCR, the repertoire was profiled, and TCRdb retains in-frame clones only, with some absent. The repertoire holds roughly 74,000 clones, with about four fifths as singletons. Sequencing input: PBMCs. This TCR was recovered from a man aged 35-49 years in good health and CMV-seronegative.

The DNA for the CDR3 is TGCGCCAGCAGCTTTTCGGGGGTTTCCTATGGCTACACCTTC. Translation: CASSFSGVSYGYTF. V is TRBV5-1 and J is TRBJ1-2; D possibly corresponds to TRBD1 (5 bases). CDR1 is SGHRS, CDR2 YFSETQ, per germline. The V and J ends lost 2 bases and 4 bases respectively, with 12 bases between them. The CDR3 is 14 amino acids.